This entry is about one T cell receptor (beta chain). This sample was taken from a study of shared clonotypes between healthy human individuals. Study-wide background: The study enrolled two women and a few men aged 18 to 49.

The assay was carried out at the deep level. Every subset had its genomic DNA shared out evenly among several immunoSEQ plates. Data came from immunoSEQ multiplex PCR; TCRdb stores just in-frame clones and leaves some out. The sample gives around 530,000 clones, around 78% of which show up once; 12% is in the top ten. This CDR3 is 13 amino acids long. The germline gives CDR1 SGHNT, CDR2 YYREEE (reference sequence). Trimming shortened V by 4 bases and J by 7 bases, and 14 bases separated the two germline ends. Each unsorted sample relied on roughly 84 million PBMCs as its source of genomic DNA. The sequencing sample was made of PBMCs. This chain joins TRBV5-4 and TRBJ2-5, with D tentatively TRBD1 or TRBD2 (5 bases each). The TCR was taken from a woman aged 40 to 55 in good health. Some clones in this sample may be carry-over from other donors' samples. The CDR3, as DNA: TGTGCCAGCAGCCTCCGGGACCCTGGGACCCAGTACTTC. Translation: CASSLRDPGTQYF.